This T cell receptor (beta chain) originates from a study of cytomegalovirus exposure and HLA in healthy donors. Notes on the study in general: A previous analysis found most TCR beta V segments productive roughly 87% or roughly 30% of the time.

In the case of this clone: What it recognizes is unknown.

The CDR3 spans 15 residues. Trimming removed 6 bases from V and 8 bases from J; junction bases left unmatched: 10. Germline CDR1 MDHEN, CDR2 SYDVKM. Primers included in the PCR were 60 Vbeta and 13 Jbeta primers. The assay was immunoSEQ multiplex PCR, and TCRdb's table has in-frame clones only and misses some. The sample holds roughly 200,000 clones, approximately 78% seen once. The chain joins TRBV28 to TRBJ1-6, with 7 bases lining up with TRBD1. The receptor's source is a woman between 40 and 50 years old in good health and CMV-seronegative. Material: PBMCs. This chain's CDR3 is CASSPFGTVYSPLHF. In nucleotides, the CDR3 is TGTGCCAGCAGCCCGTTCGGGACAGTCTATTCACCCCTCCACTTT.